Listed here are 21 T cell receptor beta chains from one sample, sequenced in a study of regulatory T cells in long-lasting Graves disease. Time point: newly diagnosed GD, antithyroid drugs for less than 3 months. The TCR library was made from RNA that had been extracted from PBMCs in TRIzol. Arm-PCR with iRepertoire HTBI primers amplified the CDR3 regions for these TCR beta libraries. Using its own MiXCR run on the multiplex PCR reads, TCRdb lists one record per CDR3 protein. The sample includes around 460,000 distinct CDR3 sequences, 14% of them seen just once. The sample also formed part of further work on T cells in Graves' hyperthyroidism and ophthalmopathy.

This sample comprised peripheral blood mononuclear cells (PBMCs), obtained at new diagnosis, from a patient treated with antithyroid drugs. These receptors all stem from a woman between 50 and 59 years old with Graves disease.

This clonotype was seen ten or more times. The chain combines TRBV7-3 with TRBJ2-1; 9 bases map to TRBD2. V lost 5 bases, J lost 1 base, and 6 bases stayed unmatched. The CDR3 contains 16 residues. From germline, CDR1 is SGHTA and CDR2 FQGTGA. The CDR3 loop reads CASSPTSGASYNEQFF. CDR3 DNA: TGTGCCAGCAGCCCGACTAGCGGAGCTTCCTACAATGAGCAGTTCTTC.

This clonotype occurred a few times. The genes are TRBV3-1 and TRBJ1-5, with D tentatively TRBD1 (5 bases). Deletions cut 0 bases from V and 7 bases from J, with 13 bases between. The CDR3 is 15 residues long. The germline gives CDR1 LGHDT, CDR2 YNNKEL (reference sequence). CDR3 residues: CASSQDSGGKQPQHF. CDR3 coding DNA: TGTGCCAGCAGCCAAGATTCCGGGGGTAAGCAGCCCCAGCATTTT.

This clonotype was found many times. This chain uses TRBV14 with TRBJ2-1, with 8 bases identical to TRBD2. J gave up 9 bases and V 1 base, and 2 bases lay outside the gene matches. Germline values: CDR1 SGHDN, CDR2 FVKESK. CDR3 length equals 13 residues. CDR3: CASSQAREAEQFF. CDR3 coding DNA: TGTGCCAGCAGCCAAGCGCGGGAGGCTGAGCAGTTCTTC.

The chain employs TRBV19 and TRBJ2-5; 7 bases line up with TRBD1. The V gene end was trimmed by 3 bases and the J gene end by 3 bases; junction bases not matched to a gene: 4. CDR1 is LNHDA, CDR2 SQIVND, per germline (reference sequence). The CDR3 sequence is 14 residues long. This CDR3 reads CASSIFGQEETQYF. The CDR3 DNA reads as TGTGCCAGTAGTATTTTTGGACAGGAAGAGACCCAGTACTTC.

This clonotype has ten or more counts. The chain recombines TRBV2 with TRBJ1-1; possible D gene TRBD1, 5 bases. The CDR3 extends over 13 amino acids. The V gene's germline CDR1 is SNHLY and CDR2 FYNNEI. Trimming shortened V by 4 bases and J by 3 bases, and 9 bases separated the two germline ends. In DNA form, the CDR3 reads TGTGCCAGCAGTGTTCCAGGGTACACTGAAGCTTTCTTT. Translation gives CASSVPGYTEAFF.

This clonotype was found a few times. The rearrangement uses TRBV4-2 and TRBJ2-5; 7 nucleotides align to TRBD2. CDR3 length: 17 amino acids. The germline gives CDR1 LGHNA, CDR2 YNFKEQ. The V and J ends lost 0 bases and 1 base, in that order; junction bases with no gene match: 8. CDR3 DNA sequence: TGTGCCAGCAGCCAAGACGAAGGCGGGACTATCCAAGAGACCCAGTACTTC. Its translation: CASSQDEGGTIQETQYF.

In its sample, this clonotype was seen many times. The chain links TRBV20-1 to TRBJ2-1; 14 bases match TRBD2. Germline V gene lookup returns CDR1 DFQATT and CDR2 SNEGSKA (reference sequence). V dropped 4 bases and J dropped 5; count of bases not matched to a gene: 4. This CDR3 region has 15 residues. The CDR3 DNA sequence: TGCAGTGCTAAGGGACTAGCGGGAGTAGACAATGAGCAGTTCTTC. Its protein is CSAKGLAGVDNEQFF.

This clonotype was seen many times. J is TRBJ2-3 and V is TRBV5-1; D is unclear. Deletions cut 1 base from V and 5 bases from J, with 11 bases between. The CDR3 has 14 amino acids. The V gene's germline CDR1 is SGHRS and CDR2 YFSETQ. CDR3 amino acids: CASSLYILGDTQYF. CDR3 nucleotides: TGCGCCAGCAGCTTGTACATATTGGGAGATACGCAGTATTTT.

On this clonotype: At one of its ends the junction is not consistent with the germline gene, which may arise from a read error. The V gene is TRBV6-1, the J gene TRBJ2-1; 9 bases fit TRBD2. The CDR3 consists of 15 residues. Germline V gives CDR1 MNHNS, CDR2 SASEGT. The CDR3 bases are TGTGCCAACAGTGGCGGGAGGGGTGGCTACAATGAGCAGTTCTTC. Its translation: CANSGGRGGYNEQFF.

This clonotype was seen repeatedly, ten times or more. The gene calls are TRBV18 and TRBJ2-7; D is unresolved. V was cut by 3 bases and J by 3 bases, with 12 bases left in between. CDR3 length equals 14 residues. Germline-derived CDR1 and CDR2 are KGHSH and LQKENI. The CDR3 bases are TGTGCCAGCTCACCGGAGACAAGTTTCTACGAGCAGTACTTC. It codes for CASSPETSFYEQYF.

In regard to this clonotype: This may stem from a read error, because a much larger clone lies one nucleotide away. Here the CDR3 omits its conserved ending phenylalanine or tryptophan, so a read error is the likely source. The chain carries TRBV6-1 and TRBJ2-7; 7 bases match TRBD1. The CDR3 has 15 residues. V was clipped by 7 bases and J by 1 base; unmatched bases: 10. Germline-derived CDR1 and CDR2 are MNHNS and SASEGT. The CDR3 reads CASIDWGTESYEQYL. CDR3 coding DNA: TGTGCCAGCATCGATTGGGGGACAGAGTCCTACGAGCAGTACCTC.

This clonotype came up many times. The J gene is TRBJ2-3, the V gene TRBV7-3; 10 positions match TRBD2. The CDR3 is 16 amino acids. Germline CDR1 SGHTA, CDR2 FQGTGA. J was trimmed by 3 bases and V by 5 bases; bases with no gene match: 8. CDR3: CASSAGLAASTDTQYF. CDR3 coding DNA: TGTGCCAGCAGCGCCGGACTAGCGGCCTCGACAGATACGCAGTATTTT.

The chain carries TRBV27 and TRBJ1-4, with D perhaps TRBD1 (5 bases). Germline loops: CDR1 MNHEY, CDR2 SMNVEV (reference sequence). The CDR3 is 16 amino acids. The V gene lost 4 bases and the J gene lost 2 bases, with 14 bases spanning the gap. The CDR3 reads CASSSALGRTNEKLFF. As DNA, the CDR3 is TGTGCCAGCAGTTCCGCCCTGGGACGGACTAATGAAAAACTGTTTTTT.

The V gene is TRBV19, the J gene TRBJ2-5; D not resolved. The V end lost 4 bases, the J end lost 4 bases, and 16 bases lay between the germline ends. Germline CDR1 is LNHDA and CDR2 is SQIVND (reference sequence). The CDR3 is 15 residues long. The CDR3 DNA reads TGTGCCAGTAGTACCTCCCCTGGAAGGGCAGAGACCCAGTACTTC. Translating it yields CASSTSPGRAETQYF. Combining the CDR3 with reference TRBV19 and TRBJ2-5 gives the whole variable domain DGGITQSPKYLFRKEGQNVTLSCEQNLNHDAMYWYRQDPGQGLRLIYYSQIVNDFQKGDIAEGYSVSREKKESFPLTVTSAQKNPTAFYLCASSTSPGRAETQYFGPGTRLLVL.

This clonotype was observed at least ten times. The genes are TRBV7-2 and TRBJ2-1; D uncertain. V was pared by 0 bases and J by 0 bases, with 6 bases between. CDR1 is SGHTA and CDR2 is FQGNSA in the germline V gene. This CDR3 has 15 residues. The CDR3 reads CASSLAGFSYNEQFF. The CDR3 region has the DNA TGTGCCAGCAGCTTAGCGGGATTCTCCTACAATGAGCAGTTCTTC.

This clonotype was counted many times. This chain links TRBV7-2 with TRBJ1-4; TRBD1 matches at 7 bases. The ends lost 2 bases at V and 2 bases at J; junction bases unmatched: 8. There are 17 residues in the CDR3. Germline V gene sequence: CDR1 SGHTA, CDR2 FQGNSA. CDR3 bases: TGTGCCAGCAGCTTAAACAGGGGTACCCCCACTAATGAAAAACTGTTTTTT. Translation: CASSLNRGTPTNEKLFF.

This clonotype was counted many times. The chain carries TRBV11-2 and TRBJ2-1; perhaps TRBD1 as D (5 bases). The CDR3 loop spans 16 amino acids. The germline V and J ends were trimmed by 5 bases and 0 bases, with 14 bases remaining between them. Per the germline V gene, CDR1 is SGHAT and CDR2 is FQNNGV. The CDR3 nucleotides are TGTGCCAGCAGCACCCCGAGACAGATCTCCTACAATGAGCAGTTCTTC. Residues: CASSTPRQISYNEQFF.

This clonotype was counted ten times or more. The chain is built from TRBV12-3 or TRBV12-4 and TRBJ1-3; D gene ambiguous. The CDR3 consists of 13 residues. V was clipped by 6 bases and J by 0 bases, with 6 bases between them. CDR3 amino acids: CASRGYSGNTIYF. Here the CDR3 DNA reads TGTGCCAGCAGAGGTTACTCTGGAAACACCATATATTTT.

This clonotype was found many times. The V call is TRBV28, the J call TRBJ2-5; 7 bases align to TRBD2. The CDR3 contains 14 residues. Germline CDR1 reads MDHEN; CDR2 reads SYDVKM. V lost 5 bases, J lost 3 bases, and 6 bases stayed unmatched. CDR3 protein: CASSHGAGEETQYF. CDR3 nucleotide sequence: TGTGCCAGCAGTCACGGGGCGGGAGAAGAGACCCAGTACTTC.

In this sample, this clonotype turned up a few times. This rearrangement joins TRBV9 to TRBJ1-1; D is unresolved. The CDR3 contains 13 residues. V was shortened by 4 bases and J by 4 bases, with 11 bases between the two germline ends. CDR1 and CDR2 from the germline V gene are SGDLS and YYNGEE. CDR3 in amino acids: CASSPGLVTEAFF. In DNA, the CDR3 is TGTGCCAGCAGCCCCGGGTTGGTCACTGAAGCTTTCTTT.

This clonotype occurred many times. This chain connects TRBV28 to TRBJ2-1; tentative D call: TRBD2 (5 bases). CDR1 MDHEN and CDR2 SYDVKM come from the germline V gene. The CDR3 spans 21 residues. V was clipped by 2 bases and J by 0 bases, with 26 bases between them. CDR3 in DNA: TGTGCCAGCAGTTTAATGAGCCTTAGCGACTCACCGCTAAGCTCCTACAATGAGCAGTTCTTC. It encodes CASSLMSLSDSPLSSYNEQFF. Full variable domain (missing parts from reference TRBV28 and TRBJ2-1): DVKVTQSSRYLVKRTGEKVFLECVQDMDHENMFWYRQDPGLGLRLIYFSYDVKMKEKGDIPEGYSVSREKKERFSLILESASTNQTSMYLCASSLMSLSDSPLSSYNEQFFGPGTRLTVL.